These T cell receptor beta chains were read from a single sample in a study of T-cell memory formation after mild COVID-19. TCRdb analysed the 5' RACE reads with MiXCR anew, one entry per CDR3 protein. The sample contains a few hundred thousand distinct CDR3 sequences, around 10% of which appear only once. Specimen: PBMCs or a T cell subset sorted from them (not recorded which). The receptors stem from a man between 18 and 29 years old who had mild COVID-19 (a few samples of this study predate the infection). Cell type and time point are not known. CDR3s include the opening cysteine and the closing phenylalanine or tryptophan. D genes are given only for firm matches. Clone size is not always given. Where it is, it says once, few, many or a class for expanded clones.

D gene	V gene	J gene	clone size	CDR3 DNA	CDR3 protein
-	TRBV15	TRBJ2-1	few	TGTGCCACCAGCAGAGAGAGGCAGGACAATGAGCAGTTCTTC	CATSRERQDNEQFF
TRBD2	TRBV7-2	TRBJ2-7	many	TGTGCCAGCAGCGGACTAGCGGGGGGGCGACCCTCTACCGCCTCCTACGAGCAGTACTTC	CASSGLAGGRPSTASYEQYF
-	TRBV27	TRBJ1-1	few	TGTGCCAGCAGGGCCGACACTGTCTCGGTTTTT	CASRADTVSVF
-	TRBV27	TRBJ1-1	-	TGTGCCAGCAGTCCTAGGTCCCTCATGAACACTGAAGCTTTCTTT	CASSPRSLMNTEAFF
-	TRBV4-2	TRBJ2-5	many	TGTGCCAGCAGCCCAGGTGGCCCTTATCGGGAGACCCAGTACTTC	CASSPGGPYRETQYF
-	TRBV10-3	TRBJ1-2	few	TGTGCCATCAGTGAAGTGGGAGGGAGTGAAAACTATGGCTACACCTTC	CAISEVGGSENYGYTF
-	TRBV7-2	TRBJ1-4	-	TGTGCCAGCAGCCTAATGGGGGCAACTAATGAAAAACTGTTTTTT	CASSLMGATNEKLFF
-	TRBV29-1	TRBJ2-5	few	TGCAGCGTCGGAGTTTCGGAAGAGACCCAGTACTTC	CSVGVSEETQYF
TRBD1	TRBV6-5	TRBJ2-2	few	TGTGCCAGCAGATGGGACAGGGAGGTCACCGGGGAGCTGTTTTTT	CASRWDREVTGELFF
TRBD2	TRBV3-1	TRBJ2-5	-	TGTGCCAGCAGCCAAGTGTCTAGCGGGGATGGAGAGACCCAGTACTTC	CASSQVSSGDGETQYF
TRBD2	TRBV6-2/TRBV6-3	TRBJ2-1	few	TGTGCCAGCAGGCCCCCACATGACGGGGGGGGATCCTACAATGAGCAGTTCTTC	CASRPPHDGGGSYNEQFF
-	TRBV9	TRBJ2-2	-	TGTGCCAGCAGCGTACAGTCCGTGTCGAACACCGGGGAGCTGTTTTTT	CASSVQSVSNTGELFF
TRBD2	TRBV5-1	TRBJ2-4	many	TGCGCCAGCAGCTCGGGACTAGCGGGAAACATTCAGTACTTC	CASSSGLAGNIQYF
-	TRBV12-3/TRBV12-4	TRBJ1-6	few	TGTGCCAGCAGTTTATTCTCGGGTTCACCCCTCCACTTT	CASSLFSGSPLHF
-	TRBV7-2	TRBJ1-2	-	TGTGCCAGCAGCCCTCCGGGCGTTGCTAACTATGGCTACACCTTC	CASSPPGVANYGYTF
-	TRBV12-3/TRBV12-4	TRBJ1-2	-	TGTGCCAGCAGTCCTAGAGTCGCAGGGATTTCGAACTATGGCTACACCTTC	CASSPRVAGISNYGYTF
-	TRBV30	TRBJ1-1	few	TGTGCCTGGAGTGTAACGCGGCCAGGAAACACTGAAGCTTTCTTT	CAWSVTRPGNTEAFF
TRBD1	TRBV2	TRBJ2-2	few	TGTGCCAGCAGTAGGGGGCGAGACACCGGGGAGCTGTTTTTT	CASSRGRDTGELFF
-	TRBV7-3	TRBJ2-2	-	TGTGCCAGCAGCTTATTGGGAGGCGGGGAGCTGTTTTTT	CASSLLGGGELFF
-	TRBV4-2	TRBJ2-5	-	TGTGCCAGCAGCCAAGATCGGACCCAGGAGACCCAGTACTTC	CASSQDRTQETQYF
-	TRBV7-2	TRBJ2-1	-	TGTGCCAGGGGTCCAACCCATGAGCAGTTCTTC	CARGPTHEQFF
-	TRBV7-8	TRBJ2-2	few	TGTGCCAGCAGCTTAGAGGTTCTGAACACCGGGGAGCTGTTTTTT	CASSLEVLNTGELFF
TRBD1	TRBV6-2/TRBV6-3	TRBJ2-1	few	TGTGCCAGCAGTTCCGGGACAGGGGGTTTGAATGAGCAGTTCTTC	CASSSGTGGLNEQFF
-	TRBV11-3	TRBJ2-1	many	TGTGCCAGCAGCCAAAAACAGGGAGACTACAATGAGCAGTTCTTC	CASSQKQGDYNEQFF
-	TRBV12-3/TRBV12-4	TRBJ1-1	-	TGTGCCAGCAGTTTATTACAGGGCTATACTGAAGCTTTCTTT	CASSLLQGYTEAFF
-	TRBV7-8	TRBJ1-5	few	TGTGCCAGCAGCCTAACGGGACGGGACAATCAGCCCCAGCATTTT	CASSLTGRDNQPQHF
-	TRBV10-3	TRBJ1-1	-	TGTGCCATAGAGGACGCGAACACTGAAGCTTTCTTT	CAIEDANTEAFF
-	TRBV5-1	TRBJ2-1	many	TGCGCCAGCAGCTTGGAGCATCCTTCCTACAATGAGCAGTTCTTC	CASSLEHPSYNEQFF
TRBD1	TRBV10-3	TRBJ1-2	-	TGTGCCATCAGTGAGTCGAAGACAGGGTTCTATGGCTACACCTTC	CAISESKTGFYGYTF
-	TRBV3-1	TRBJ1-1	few	TGTGCCAGCAGCCAAGAACAAGGGCGCGATGAAGCTTTCTTT	CASSQEQGRDEAFF
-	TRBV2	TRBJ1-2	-	TGTGCCAGCAGTGACCGGGGGTATGGCTACACCTTC	CASSDRGYGYTF
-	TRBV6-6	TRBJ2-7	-	TGTGCCAGCAGTTACGGGCCCCCTACCTACGAGCAGTACTTC	CASSYGPPTYEQYF
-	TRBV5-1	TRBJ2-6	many	TGCGCCAGCGGGGGGAGCTCTGGGGCCAACGTCCTGACTTTC	CASGGSSGANVLTF
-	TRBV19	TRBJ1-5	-	TGTGCCACCGCGGTGGTGGGAAGGCAGCCCCAGCATTTT	CATAVVGRQPQHF
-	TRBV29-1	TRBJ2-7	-	TGCAGCGTTGCCCTCCGGTTGGGCACCTACGAGCAGTACTTC	CSVALRLGTYEQYF
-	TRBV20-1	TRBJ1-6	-	TGCAGTGCCCCCCGCCCCCGACGCGATTCACCCCTCCACTTT	CSAPRPRRDSPLHF
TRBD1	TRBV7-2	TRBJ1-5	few	TGTGCCAGCAGCTTATACCAGGGGGATAGTCAGCCCCAGCATTTT	CASSLYQGDSQPQHF
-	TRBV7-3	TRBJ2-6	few	TGTGCCAGCAGCCCCGCGCCAGGGGACCTTTCTGGGGCCAACGTCCTGACTTTC	CASSPAPGDLSGANVLTF
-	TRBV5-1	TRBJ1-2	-	TGCGCCAGCAGCCCTGGCTGGGTAGGGGCAGCTCCTATGGGGGGCTACACCTTC	CASSPGWVGAAPMGGYTF
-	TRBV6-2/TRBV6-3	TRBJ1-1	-	TGTGCCAGCACTCCTCCCCCTTTCGTCGGCACTGAAGCTTTCTTT	CASTPPPFVGTEAFF
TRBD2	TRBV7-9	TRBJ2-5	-	TGTGCCAGCAGTTTGCGGGGGTACCAAGAGACCCAGTACTTC	CASSLRGYQETQYF
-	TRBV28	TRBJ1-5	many	TGTGCCAGCAGTTTGTACCGACAGCCCCAGCATTTT	CASSLYRQPQHF
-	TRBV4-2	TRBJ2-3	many	TGTGCCAGCAGCCAAGGAAGAGGGATCACAGATACGCAGTATTTT	CASSQGRGITDTQYF
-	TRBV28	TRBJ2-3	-	TGTGCCAGTCGGCGGCTCGCGGGGATTAGCACAGATACGCAGTATTTT	CASRRLAGISTDTQYF
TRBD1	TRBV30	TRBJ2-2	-	TGTGCCGGCGTGACAGGGGGCTGGGCAAACACCGGGGAGCTGTTTTTT	CAGVTGGWANTGELFF
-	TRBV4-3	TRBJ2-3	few	TGCGCCAGCAGCCAAGATCGCCTAGTCTCAGATACGCAGTATTTT	CASSQDRLVSDTQYF
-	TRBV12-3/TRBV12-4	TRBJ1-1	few	TGTGCCGTCGGGGCCTTTGAGGGGACTGAAGCTTTCTTT	CAVGAFEGTEAFF
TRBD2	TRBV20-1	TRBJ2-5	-	TGCAGTGCTAGACGGGGGGGCTCGGAGACCCAGTACTTC	CSARRGGSETQYF
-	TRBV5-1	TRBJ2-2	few	TGCGCCAGCAGCTTTATACCGACAGCTACCGGGGAGCTGTTTTTT	CASSFIPTATGELFF
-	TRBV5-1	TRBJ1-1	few	TGCGCCAGCAGCGGACAATTGGGGGCTGAAGCTTTCTTT	CASSGQLGAEAFF
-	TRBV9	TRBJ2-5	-	TGTGCCAGCAGCGTAACGGGAGCCGCGGAGACCCAGTACTTC	CASSVTGAAETQYF
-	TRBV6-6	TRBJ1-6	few	TGTGCCAGCAGTTACGGGGCCAGGGATAATTCACCCCTCCACTTT	CASSYGARDNSPLHF
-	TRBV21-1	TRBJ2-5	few	TGTGCCAGCAGCAGCCACCGACGGGAAGAGACCCAGTACTTC	CASSSHRREETQYF
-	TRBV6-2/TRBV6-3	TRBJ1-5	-	TGTGCCAGCCAGATGGGGGGCGATCAGCCCCAGCATTTT	CASQMGGDQPQHF
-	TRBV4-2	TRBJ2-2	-	TGTGACAGCAGCCAGCCCCCACAGGGTTCCCCCGGGGAGCTGTTTTTT	CDSSQPPQGSPGELFF
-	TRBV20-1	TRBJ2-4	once	TGCAGTGGGGCCATTTTAGCCAAAAACATTCAGTACTTC	CSGAILAKNIQYF
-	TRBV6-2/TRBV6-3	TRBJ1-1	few	TGTGCCAGCAGACGCAGCCGGGACACCGAAGCTTTCTTT	CASRRSRDTEAFF
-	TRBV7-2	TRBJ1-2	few	TGTGCCAGCAGCTTAGTTACGGCAGGGAGTTATGGCTACACCTTC	CASSLVTAGSYGYTF
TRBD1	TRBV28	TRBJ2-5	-	TGTGCCAGCAGCCGGACAGGGTGGACGACCCAGTACTTC	CASSRTGWTTQYF
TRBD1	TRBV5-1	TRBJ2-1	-	TGCGCCAGCAGCTTAGGGACAGTGTATGAGCAGTTCTTC	CASSLGTVYEQFF